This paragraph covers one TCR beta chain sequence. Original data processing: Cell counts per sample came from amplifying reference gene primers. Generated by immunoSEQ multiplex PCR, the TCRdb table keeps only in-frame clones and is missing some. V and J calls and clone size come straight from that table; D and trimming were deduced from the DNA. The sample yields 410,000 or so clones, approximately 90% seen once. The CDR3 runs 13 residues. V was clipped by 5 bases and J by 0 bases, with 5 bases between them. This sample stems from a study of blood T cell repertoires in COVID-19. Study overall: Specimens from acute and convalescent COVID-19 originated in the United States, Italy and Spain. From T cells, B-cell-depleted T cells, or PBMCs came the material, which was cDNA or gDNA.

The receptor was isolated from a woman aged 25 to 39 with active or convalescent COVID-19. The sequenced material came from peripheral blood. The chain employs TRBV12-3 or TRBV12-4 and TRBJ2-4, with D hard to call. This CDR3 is CASSGLAKNIQYF. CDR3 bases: TGTGCCAGCAGTGGCTTAGCCAAAAACATTCAGTACTTC.